Listed below are T cell receptor beta chains from one sample, sequenced in a study of blood T cell repertoires in COVID-19. Only in-frame clones appear in the TCRdb table, and some are missing; sequencing was by immunoSEQ multiplex PCR. The sample holds about 170,000 clones, around 79% seen once. Material: PBMCs or T cells enriched from blood (not recorded which). The receptors come from a woman aged 70 to 79 in a cohort exposed to, infected with or recovered from COVID-19 (not recorded which). Each CDR3 is given with its conserved first and last residue. The D gene is left open where the match is weak. The size of a clone is reported for some rows only, either as once, few or many, or as a class for expanded clones.

D gene,V gene,J gene,clone size,CDR3 DNA,CDR3 protein
TRBD2,TRBV5-1,TRBJ2-5,-,TGCGCCAGCAGCTTGGTTGGGACTAGCTACGAGACCCAGTACTTC,CASSLVGTSYETQYF
-,TRBV28,TRBJ2-7,-,TGTGCCAGCTCGCCAGCTGCCAGGGGTATCGGCGAGCAGTACTTC,CASSPAARGIGEQYF
-,TRBV19,TRBJ1-1,many,TGTGCCAGTAGTCTACAGGGTTCGAACACTGAAGCTTTCTTT,CASSLQGSNTEAFF
TRBD2,TRBV5-1,TRBJ2-7,once,TGCGCCAGCAGTTCCTTAGCGGGAGGATACGAGCAGTACTTC,CASSSLAGGYEQYF
TRBD1,TRBV19,TRBJ1-5,-,TGTGCCAGTAGTGGGACAGTAAGGCAGCCCCAGCATTTT,CASSGTVRQPQHF
TRBD1,TRBV6-1,TRBJ1-4,-,TGTGCCAGCAGTCGGGACAGGTCCAATGAAAAACTGTTTTTT,CASSRDRSNEKLFF
-,TRBV28,TRBJ1-6,-,TGTGCCAGCAGTCCCCCGCGGGGGGGTAATTCACCCCTCCACTTT,CASSPPRGGNSPLHF
-,TRBV7-9,TRBJ2-7,-,TGTGCCAGCAGCCTACAACCAGGGTTCGAGCAGTACTTC,CASSLQPGFEQYF
TRBD2,TRBV6-2/TRBV6-3,TRBJ2-1,few,TGTGCCAGCAGCGGGCCGTGGCAGCGGGACCTGTTCTTC,CASSGPWQRDLFF
-,TRBV19,TRBJ1-2,-,TGTGCCAGTAGTAGTTTAGGGACAACAACAGTTTATGGCTACACCTTC,CASSSLGTTTVYGYTF
TRBD1,TRBV27,TRBJ2-2,few,TGTGCCAGCAGTAGCGGAGACAGGGGGAACACCGGGGAGCTGTTTTTT,CASSSGDRGNTGELFF
TRBD1,TRBV7-9,TRBJ1-1,-,TGTGCCAGCAGCTTAGCTCTTGGTGGACAGGGGGTGACTGAAGCTTTCTTT,CASSLALGGQGVTEAFF
-,TRBV5-1,TRBJ2-5,-,TGCGCCAGCAGCGCCGGTTTCAGCGAACAAGAGACCCAGTACTTC,CASSAGFSEQETQYF
TRBD1,TRBV5-1,TRBJ2-5,-,TGCGCCAGCAGCTTGTACGGGACAGTCCAAGAGACCCAGTACTTC,CASSLYGTVQETQYF
-,TRBV7-2,TRBJ2-5,-,TGTGCCAGCAGCTTACAGTCGTACCAAGAGACCCAGTACTTC,CASSLQSYQETQYF
TRBD1,TRBV6-2/TRBV6-3,TRBJ1-2,-,TGTGCCAGCAGTCTCCCGGGACAGGGGTTGCGCTACACCTTC,CASSLPGQGLRYTF
TRBD1,TRBV5-1,TRBJ1-3,-,TGCGCCAGCAGCTTGGGGGACAGGTTTCCTCCTGGAAACACCATATATTTT,CASSLGDRFPPGNTIYF
-,TRBV28,TRBJ1-2,-,TGTGCCAGCAGCTCCGGGGGGGGGCTTTCAGTCTATGGCTACACCTTC,CASSSGGGLSVYGYTF
-,TRBV5-4,TRBJ2-1,-,TGTGCCAGCAGCTTGGGAGGCAGGACTTACTCGGAGCAGTTCTTC,CASSLGGRTYSEQFF
-,TRBV30,TRBJ1-1,-,TGTGCCCGCGGACAGACGAACACTGAAGCTTTCTTT,CARGQTNTEAFF
TRBD2,TRBV29-1,TRBJ2-3,-,TGCAGCGTCGAAAGGGGCGGGAGGACAGATACGCAGTATTTT,CSVERGGRTDTQYF
-,TRBV2,TRBJ2-7,-,TGTGCCAGCAGTGAGGCGGGACGGGATTCCTACGAGCAGTACTTC,CASSEAGRDSYEQYF
-,TRBV18,TRBJ2-5,-,TGTGCCAGCTCACCAAACAGGGGAGGACAAGAGACCCAGTACTTC,CASSPNRGGQETQYF
-,TRBV5-1,TRBJ2-7,-,TGCGCCAGCGCCCCCCTGCCAGGCTCCTACGAGCAGTACTTC,CASAPLPGSYEQYF
-,TRBV10-3,TRBJ1-2,once,TGTGCCATCCCCCAGACAGGCCACTATGGCTACACCTTC,CAIPQTGHYGYTF
TRBD2,TRBV3-1/TRBV3-2,TRBJ2-1,-,TGTGCCAGCAGCCAAGGAGGGGCGGGAGGGCCGGTTGAGCAGTTCTTC,CASSQGGAGGPVEQFF
TRBD1,TRBV24-1,TRBJ1-2,-,TGTGCCACCAGTGCCACGGGGGACAGGGGCAATTCCTATGGCTACACCTTC,CATSATGDRGNSYGYTF
TRBD2,TRBV4-1,TRBJ2-2,few,TGCGCCAGCAGCTTCCGGACTAGCGGGGTAATCACCGGGGAGCTGTTTTTT,CASSFRTSGVITGELFF
-,TRBV10-3,TRBJ2-7,-,TGTGCCATCACGGCGGCGTGGCGGCTGGATGGTCCTACCTACGAGCAGTACTTC,CAITAAWRLDGPTYEQYF
-,TRBV6-6,TRBJ1-4,-,TGTGCCAGCAGTTACTCGGGGGTCGCGGGGGAAAAACTGTTTTTT,CASSYSGVAGEKLFF
-,TRBV10-3,TRBJ1-6,-,TGTGCCATCAGTGGGACAGAGAATTCACCCCTCCACTTT,CAISGTENSPLHF
-,TRBV7-8,TRBJ1-2,-,TGTGCCAGCAGCTTATTCTTCAGGGATACAAAGGGCTACACCTTC,CASSLFFRDTKGYTF
TRBD1,TRBV6-1,TRBJ2-7,-,TGTGCCAGCAGCGCGATAAACAGGGGACCCTACGAGCAGTACTTC,CASSAINRGPYEQYF
-,TRBV27,TRBJ2-2,-,TGTGCCAGCAGGGCCGGACATAACACCGGGGAGCTGTTTTTT,CASRAGHNTGELFF
-,TRBV27,TRBJ2-7,-,TGTGCCAGCAGTTTCGGCGTAGCCGACCCTCCTTACGAGCAGTACTTC,CASSFGVADPPYEQYF
TRBD1,TRBV6-1,TRBJ2-1,-,TGTGCCAGCAGTGGCCGGACAGGGAATTCCTACAATGAGCAGTTCTTC,CASSGRTGNSYNEQFF
-,TRBV19,TRBJ2-2,-,TGTGCCAGTAGTATAGACGCGCCACAGGGTGGAGTCGGGGAGCTGTTTTTT,CASSIDAPQGGVGELFF
TRBD2,TRBV4-3,TRBJ2-1,-,TGCGCCAGCAGCCAAGATCCCCCTAGCGGGGGCTCCTACAATGAGCAGTTCTTC,CASSQDPPSGGSYNEQFF
TRBD1,TRBV19,TRBJ2-7,-,TGTGCCAGTAGTAGACAGGGCTTTCGCTACGAGCAGTACTTC,CASSRQGFRYEQYF
TRBD1,TRBV28,TRBJ2-7,-,TGTGCCAGTGCCCGGGACAGGGTGGAAGCCTACGAGCAGTACTTC,CASARDRVEAYEQYF
TRBD2,TRBV11-3,TRBJ2-3,-,TGTGCCAGCAGCTTAGATGCGGGGGGGAGCACAGATACGCAGTATTTT,CASSLDAGGSTDTQYF
-,TRBV20-1,TRBJ1-2,-,TGCAGTGCGGGACAAGGCTTCGGCTACACCTTC,CSAGQGFGYTF
-,TRBV12-3/TRBV12-4,TRBJ1-2,-,TGTGCCAGCAGTTTACAGGGCAGGGCTGGCTACACCTTC,CASSLQGRAGYTF
-,TRBV7-8,TRBJ1-1,-,TGTGCCAGCAGCCCGGGGGGGGGTGAAGCTTTCTTT,CASSPGGGEAFF
-,TRBV6-1,TRBJ1-1,-,TGTGCCAGCAGTGACAGGGTCTACACTGAAGCTTTCTTT,CASSDRVYTEAFF
-,TRBV19,TRBJ2-6,-,TGTGCCAGTAGGACAATAACCTCTGGGGCCAACGTCCTGACTTTC,CASRTITSGANVLTF
-,TRBV5-1,TRBJ1-1,-,TGCGCCAGCAGCTTGGGGACAGCGAAGGTCACTGAAGCTTTCTTT,CASSLGTAKVTEAFF
TRBD2,TRBV7-3,TRBJ2-1,once,TGTGCCAGCAGCTTAAGTCGGACTAGCGGGAGGTTGAGCTCCTACAATGAGCAGTTCTTC,CASSLSRTSGRLSSYNEQFF
-,TRBV19,TRBJ2-3,-,TGTGCCAGTAGCAGACAGGATCAGGCAGATACGCAGTATTTT,CASSRQDQADTQYF
TRBD1,TRBV5-1,TRBJ2-7,-,TGCGCCAGCAGCTTGGACCTGGGGACAGGGGGCGACGAGCAGTACTTC,CASSLDLGTGGDEQYF